Reported below is one T cell receptor (beta chain). Profiled with immunoSEQ multiplex PCR; TCRdb holds only in-frame clones, not every one. The repertoire has approximately 85,000 clones, under 95% of them found once; the top ten carry about 0.27%. This sample was included in a study of technical replicates of blood from four donors. The CDR3 length is 18 residues. From germline, CDR1 is LNHDA and CDR2 SQIVND (reference sequence). With V trimmed by 4 bases and J by 2 bases, 14 bases remained unmatched. The chain uses TRBV19 and TRBJ1-2; 9 positions match TRBD1. Sample: T cells isolated from PBMCs. The TCR originated in a human donor in good health. CDR3 amino acids: CASSTPTGTGFINYGYTF. The CDR3 DNA reads as TGTGCCAGTAGTACGCCGACCGGGACAGGGTTTATCAACTATGGCTACACCTTC.